The 8 T cell receptor beta chains listed next were all sequenced from one sample in a study of shared clonotypes between healthy human individuals. Only in-frame clones appear in the TCRdb table, and some are missing; sequencing was by immunoSEQ multiplex PCR. The data show about 330,000 clones, approximately 79% seen once. The sequenced sample consisted of memory CD4+ T cells sorted from blood. Subset described: CD45RA-negative fraction. The receptors derive from a young man in good health.

In DNA, the CDR3 is TGTGCCAGCAGCTCGGCGGGCACAGATACGCAGTATTTT. Residues: CASSSAGTDTQYF. The V gene is TRBV5-6, the J gene TRBJ2-3; no firm D call. The CDR3 is 13 amino acids. V lost 3 bases, J lost 1 base, and 6 bases lay in between. Germline loops: CDR1 SGHDT, CDR2 YYEEEE.

The V gene is TRBV10-2, the J gene TRBJ2-7, with a weak D call TRBD1 (6 bases). This CDR3 has 12 amino acids. V lost 10 bases and J 0 bases, leaving 10 bases between the germline ends. In germline, CDR1 is WSHSY, CDR2 SAAADI. The CDR3 region has the DNA TGCGCCACTGGGGGCGGCTCCTACGAGCAGTACTTC. Translation gives CATGGGSYEQYF.

V and J are TRBV6-6 and TRBJ1-2; tentatively, D is TRBD1 (5 bases). CDR3 length: 15 amino acids. Germline values: CDR1 MNHNY, CDR2 SVGAGI (reference sequence). Between the trimmed V and J ends, which lost 6 bases and 2 bases, there was a span of 16 bases. Written as DNA, the CDR3 is TGTGCCAGCAGAACGCAGGGTTCATTAAACTATGGCTACACCTTC. Encoded protein: CASRTQGSLNYGYTF.

This chain uses TRBV6-5 with TRBJ1-1, with a tentative D call TRBD1 (6 bases). Germline lookup yields CDR1 MNHEY and CDR2 SVGAGI. V was cut by 8 bases and J by 3 bases, with 10 bases left in between. The CDR3 sequence is 12 residues long. This chain's CDR3 is CASQEGDTEAFF. CDR3 coding DNA: TGTGCCAGCCAGGAGGGGGACACTGAAGCTTTCTTT.

The genes are TRBV5-1 and TRBJ2-7, with a tentative D call TRBD1 (6 bases). The germline V and J ends were trimmed by 1 base and 2 bases, with 13 bases remaining between them. CDR1 is SGHRS and CDR2 is YFSETQ in the germline V gene. The CDR3 extends over 15 amino acids. The CDR3: CASSLSTGVTYEQYF. The CDR3 bases are TGCGCCAGCAGCTTGTCGACAGGAGTAACCTACGAGCAGTACTTC.

This clone was recorded once. This chain joins TRBV5-4 and TRBJ2-5; D gene ambiguous. The CDR3 length is 14 residues. V lost 4 bases to trimming and J lost 2 bases, with 12 bases between them. The germline CDR1 and CDR2 sequences are SGHNT and YYREEE (reference sequence). The CDR3 region is CASSQKSTQETQYF. The CDR3 nucleotides are TGTGCCAGCAGCCAAAAGTCTACGCAAGAGACCCAGTACTTC.

The rearrangement joins TRBV11-2 to TRBJ2-7, with 14 nucleotides matching TRBD2. CDR1 SGHAT and CDR2 FQNNGV come from the germline V gene. The junction had 12 bases not matched to a gene; V was cut back by 5 bases and J by 3 bases. The CDR3 is 18 amino acids. CDR3 sequence: CASSPISRTSGRSYEQYF. Here the CDR3 DNA reads TGTGCCAGCAGCCCCATCTCTCGGACTAGCGGGAGGAGCTACGAGCAGTACTTC.

The rearrangement joins TRBV7-9 to TRBJ2-1; perhaps TRBD1 as D (6 bases). The CDR3 loop spans 17 amino acids. Between the trimmed V and J ends, which lost 5 bases and 9 bases, there was a span of 26 bases. Germline-derived CDR1 and CDR2 are SEHNR and FQNEAQ (reference sequence). Here the CDR3 reads CASSQARGSLDLGEQFF. The CDR3 nucleotides are TGTGCCAGCAGCCAAGCCAGGGGTAGCCTGGACTTAGGTGAGCAGTTCTTC. Full variable domain (remainder filled in from reference TRBV7-9 and TRBJ2-1): DTGVSQNPRHKITKRGQNVTFRCDPISEHNRLYWYRQTLGQGPEFLTYFQNEAQLEKSRLLSDRFSAERPKGSFSTLEIQRTEQGDSAMYLCASSQARGSLDLGEQFFGPGTRLTVL.